This T cell receptor (beta chain) emerged from a study of cytomegalovirus exposure and HLA in healthy donors (dated by TCRdb to about 2017). Concerning the study at large: According to an earlier analysis of 587 of the donors, about 170 million T cells yielded 120 million or so unique TCR beta sequences and 250 to 350 Gb of sequence data. In an earlier analysis of 500 to 650 of the donors, high-throughput TCR beta sequencing was used to judge whether each TCR beta V gene segment behaved as functional or pseudogenic. All discovery cohort repertoires had been generated on a single sequencing platform. Along with the roughly 670-subject first cohort, a separate validation cohort of some 130 different subjects was used. HLA typing included class I and class II loci at four-digit resolution. Approximately 300 gigabases of sequencing data and approximately 80 million unique TCR sequences were included in an early release covering 500 to 750 HLA-typed donors. A later genetic analysis used genome-wide SNP genotypes for about 60% of the 666 donors, treating that subset as a discovery cohort. Among the roughly 400 genotyped donors, about 83% belonged to the genetic ancestry cluster associated with self-reported Caucasian donors. Donor age, sex, ethnicity and CMV serostatus were collected together with the repertoire data. High-throughput TCR immunosequencing, statistical association of individual TCRs with disease status, and machine learning were combined to predict cytomegalovirus infection status. Typing coverage differed by locus: A, B, C, DRB1 and DQB1 were typed in about 629-630 donors, DQA1 in 500 to 550, DPA1 in around 600, and DPB1 in just under 490. The study was designed to test whether signatures of past pathogen exposure could be identified by cataloging public T cell receptors. A later analysis re-examined previously published TCR beta repertoires from 500 to 700 donors and added high-resolution HLA genotyping to investigate patterns of TCR occurrence. On average, around 200,000 unique TCR beta nucleotide sequences were sequenced per donor among a few hundred genotyped donors of the cohort, with roughly 18% of those sequences being non-productive. Using immunosequencing, the study profiled T cell repertoires from about 610 subjects and related those repertoires to cytomegalovirus serostatus. Roughly five DR-DQ haplotypes were treated as single units for association and clustering because of strong linkage in the cohort. Rather than drawing on any new phenotypic data, the later analysis identified candidate immune exposures from TCR beta sequences and the way those sequences occurred across donors.

Overall results and qualifications from the work: Some IMGT-functional V segments, including TRBV6-2 and TRBV6-3, could not be told apart with the 87-base-pair reads, so those segments were excluded. The only immune exposure information available for the cohort was CMV serostatus. In a later analysis, HLA-associated TCR beta chains showed more clonal expansion and lower generation probabilities than non-associated chains that were equally common. The classifier was reported to diagnose cytomegalovirus status with high specificity and sensitivity in both the original cohort and the validation cohort. A further reported finding was that TCR beta sequences accurately predicted the HLA-A and HLA-B alleles for most subjects in the first cohort. Only TCR beta chains were sequenced in this cohort, and the absence of alpha or paired-chain data limited detectable features. Most CMV-associated TCR beta chains appeared to be HLA-restricted in a later analysis, and the HLA associations seemed to be driven largely by CMV exposure. The earlier analysis of almost 600 of the donors excluded some 16 rarely observed V segments, including chromosome 9 orphons, because counts were too low. Because HLA typing was unavailable for some donors at each locus, only the typed subset was used in association tests. A later analysis reported that several top co-occurrence clusters appeared linked to parvovirus B19, influenza, CMV and Epstein-Barr virus. A later genetic analysis associated a missense DCLRE1C variant with V-gene and J-gene trimming of TCR beta chains, and an independent cohort replicated the association. A later analysis found that TCR association rates varied across HLA loci, with DRB1 alleles showing the most associated TCRs and HLA-C alleles the fewest. In an earlier analysis of more than 500 of the donors, most TCR beta V segments appeared in productive rearrangements about 87% or about 30% of the time, broadly matching IMGT annotations. Sequencing depth was assumed to be roughly uniform across donors in the presence/absence analyses, though that assumption may not hold. In vitro tests confirmed that three of the cytomegalovirus-associated TCR beta chains recognize cytomegalovirus antigens. Compared with the approximately 670-donor mean, donors in an Asian-associated ancestry cluster had fewer N-insertions in productive TCRs, according to a later genetic analysis. Most TCR sequences were seen in very few donors, while some public TCRs were found in many individuals. Correlated functional status among segregating V segments might be attributable to linkage disequilibrium, but an unknown experimental factor could not be ruled out. A cluster of highly shared sequence variants was judged likely to be a technical artifact of the sequencing pipeline. A total of 150 to 200 TCR beta chains were listed by the study as associated with cytomegalovirus. The authors suggested that the approach could potentially be extended to other disease states and immunological phenotypes. In a later analysis, 16,951 TCR beta sequences were associated with specific HLA alleles at a false discovery rate of 0.05. Strong co-occurrence of HLA alleles, especially DR and DQ, made assigning TCR associations to individual alleles difficult.

V loses 6 bases, J loses 0 bases, and the germline ends lie 11 bases apart. CDR1 and CDR2 (MNHNY, SVGAGI) derive from the germline V gene (reference sequence). Taken from cysteine to phenylalanine, the CDR3 has 14 residues. The sequence is cut down to CDR3 DNA, 42 bases in frame from base 1. In total, about 650 healthy bone marrow donors made up the cohort. At the time of sampling, every cohort member was nominally healthy, though immune exposures that went unrecorded were likely present. The donor tested CMV seronegative and was one of the 352 seronegative cohort members. A peripheral blood sample was collected from each donor, and TCR beta sequencing was performed on peripheral blood mononuclear cells. Genomic DNA was extracted from the blood cell samples with the Qiagen DNeasy Blood Extraction Kit. In its sample, this clone was seen once. What this receptor recognizes is not known. Base qualities were left out, and no much larger clone turns up one base away.

Libraries were built with the immunoSEQ multiplex PCR assay. The multiplex PCR relied on a mix of 60 forward primers for TCR Vbeta segments and 13 reverse primers for TCR Jbeta segments. A multiplex PCR assay on genomic DNA amplified the CDR3 region of rearranged TCR beta genes. The amplified TCR beta libraries were sequenced on the Illumina HiSeq System as 87-base-pair reads. The authors' pipeline ran thus. A later analysis counted 65 million to 90 million unique TCR beta chains across the 500 to 850 repertoires, and some 11 million of these chains were shared by at least two donors. To remove PCR and sequencing errors, raw reads were error-corrected and collapsed into unique sequences using a nearest-neighbor algorithm that merged closely related sequences. V, D and J gene segments were assigned by aligning CDR3 sequences to IMGT reference sequences. For a sequence to be retained, a match of at least six nucleotides was required to both a V gene segment and a J gene segment. A rearrangement counted as productive if the CDR3 had no stop codons and remained in frame with V and J, and every other rearrangement counted as non-productive. CDR3 was defined according to IMGT convention as the region running from the second conserved V-encoded cysteine to the conserved J-encoded phenylalanine. The earlier analysis of about 610 of the donors excluded any sequence lacking an unambiguous match to a single V gene segment. An earlier analysis of 587 of the donors called V segments functional above 56.7% productive rearrangements and segregating when the between-donor standard deviation exceeded 5%. A statistical classification framework was developed to diagnose cytomegalovirus status using the catalog of TCR beta chain sequences. V and J gene assignment, in a later analysis, came from comparing TCR nucleotide sequences with IMGT/GENE-DB human TR gene sequences. In a later analysis, CDR3 sequences and most-parsimonious VDJ recombination scenarios were assigned using the TCRdist pipeline. In a later analysis, each TCR beta chain was defined by its CDR3 amino acid sequence together with its V-gene family, and reads without a unique V-gene family were excluded. To address suspected cross-contamination and a sequencing artifact, a later analysis removed 550 to 750 highly shared, low-generation-probability nucleotide sequences. In a later analysis, a clonal expansion index was calculated for each public chain from normalized within-repertoire ranks of inferred template counts. In a later analysis, generation probabilities were computed using a VDJ recombination model fitted to out-of-frame rearrangements, and the results were checked against IGoR. A later analysis scored TCR-TCR, TCR-HLA and TCR-CMV co-occurrence with hypergeometric tests, applying a repertoire-size bias correction to TCR pairs. In a later analysis, false discovery rates were estimated by permuting HLA or CMV assignments 20 times. A later analysis grouped co-occurring TCRs with DBSCAN, adding TCRdist sequence similarity when clustering within HLA-allele-positive subsets. For co-occurrence clustering, repertoires with fewer than 30,000 or more than 120,000 public chains were excluded, along with five repertoires with anomalous nucleotide sharing. Imported from immuneACCESS, the table was reduced by TCRdb to in-frame sequences with V and J called. These copies leave out some clones; in studies compared against another copy, an unresolved V gene accounts for under half, and the cause of the remainder is not known. V, J and clone size are those of that table, while D and trimming were read from the DNA. This sample lists about 130,000 clones; over 70% were detected once. The ten largest clones represent about 1.8% of the sample.

The sequenced sample was PBMCs. The receptor chain draws on TRBV6-6 and TRBJ1-1, and perhaps TRBD1 as D gene, on 5 matching bases. This clonotype originated in a woman aged 40 to 50 in good health and CMV-seronegative. The DNA sequence follows: TGTGCCAGCAGGCCGACAGCCATGAACACTGAAGCTTTCTTT. This is translated as CASRPTAMNTEAFF.